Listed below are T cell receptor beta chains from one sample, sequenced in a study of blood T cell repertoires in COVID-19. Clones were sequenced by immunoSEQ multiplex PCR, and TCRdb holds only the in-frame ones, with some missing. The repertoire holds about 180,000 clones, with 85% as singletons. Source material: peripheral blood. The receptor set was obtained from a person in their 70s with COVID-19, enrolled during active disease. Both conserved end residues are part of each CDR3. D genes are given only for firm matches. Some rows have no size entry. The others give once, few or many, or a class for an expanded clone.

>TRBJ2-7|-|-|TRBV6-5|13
CASRRGGRYEQYF
TGTGCCAGCAGACGAGGGGGACGCTACGAGCAGTACTTC
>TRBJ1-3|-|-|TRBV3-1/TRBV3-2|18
CASSQPLGRAPSGNTIYF
TGTGCCAGCAGCCAACCCCTCGGGAGGGCCCCATCTGGAAACACCATATATTTT
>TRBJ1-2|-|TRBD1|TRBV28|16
CASTASGTGGGRGYTF
TGTGCCAGCACCGCTTCCGGGACAGGGGGCGGGAGAGGCTACACCTTC
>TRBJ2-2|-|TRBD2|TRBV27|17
CASSKQIGTSGTGELFF
TGTGCCAGCAGTAAACAAATAGGGACTAGCGGCACCGGGGAGCTGTTTTTT
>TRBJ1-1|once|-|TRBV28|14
CASTPRGLNTEAFF
TGTGCCAGCACCCCCAGGGGACTGAACACTGAAGCTTTCTTT
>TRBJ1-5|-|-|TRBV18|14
CASSQGISNQPQHF
TGTGCCAGCTCTCAGGGGATCAGCAATCAGCCCCAGCATTTT
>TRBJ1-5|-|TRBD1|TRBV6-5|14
CASSRGQPDQPQHF
TGTGCCAGCAGTCGGGGACAGCCAGATCAGCCCCAGCATTTT
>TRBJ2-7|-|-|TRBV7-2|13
CASSPGWRYEQYF
TGTGCCAGCAGCCCCGGTTGGCGGTACGAGCAGTACTTC
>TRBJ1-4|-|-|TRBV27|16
CASSQSRGRINEKLFF
TGTGCCAGCAGCCAATCGAGGGGGAGAATTAATGAAAAACTGTTTTTT
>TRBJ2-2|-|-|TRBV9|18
CASSVALRVTPYDGELFF
TGTGCCAGCAGCGTAGCTTTGAGGGTGACCCCTTACGACGGGGAGCTGTTTTTT
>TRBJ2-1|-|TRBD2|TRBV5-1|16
CASSTSSGSTYNEQFF
TGCGCCAGCAGCACTTCTAGCGGGAGCACCTACAATGAGCAGTTCTTC
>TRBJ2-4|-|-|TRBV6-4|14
CASSEDRGNNIQYF
TGTGCCAGCAGTGAGGATCGGGGGAACAACATTCAGTACTTC
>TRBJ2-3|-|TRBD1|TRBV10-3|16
CAISDPDRGSTDTQYF
TGTGCCATCAGTGACCCCGACAGGGGGTCCACAGATACGCAGTATTTT
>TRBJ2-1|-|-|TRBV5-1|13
CASSLARTNEQFF
TGCGCCAGCAGCTTGGCCCGGACTAATGAGCAGTTCTTC
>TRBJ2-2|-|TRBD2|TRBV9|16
CASSVVAGAPTGELFF
TGTGCCAGCAGCGTAGTAGCGGGGGCCCCAACCGGGGAGCTGTTTTTT
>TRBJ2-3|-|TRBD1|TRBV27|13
CASSWDRVATQYF
TGTGCCAGCAGTTGGGACAGGGTGGCTACGCAGTATTTT
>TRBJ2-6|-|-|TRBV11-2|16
CASTIQAGPGANVLTF
TGTGCCAGCACCATTCAGGCGGGCCCTGGGGCCAACGTCCTGACTTTC
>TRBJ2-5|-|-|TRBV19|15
CASSNLEAGQETQYF
TGTGCCAGTAGCAATCTAGAGGCAGGGCAAGAGACCCAGTACTTC
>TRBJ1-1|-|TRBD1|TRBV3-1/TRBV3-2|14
CASSQGTVNTEAFF
TGTGCCAGCAGCCAGGGGACAGTGAACACTGAAGCTTTCTTT
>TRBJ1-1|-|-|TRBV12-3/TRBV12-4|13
CASSLGRNTEAFF
TGTGCCAGCAGTTTGGGGAGGAACACTGAAGCTTTCTTT
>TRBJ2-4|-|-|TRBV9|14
CASSVGQGKNIQYF
TGTGCCAGCAGCGTAGGGCAGGGCAAAAACATTCAGTACTTC
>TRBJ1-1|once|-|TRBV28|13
CASSGVMNTEAFF
TGTGCCAGTTCAGGGGTCATGAACACTGAAGCTTTCTTT
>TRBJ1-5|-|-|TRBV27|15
CASSFGAGSNQPQHF
TGTGCCAGCAGTTTTGGGGCAGGTTCCAATCAGCCCCAGCATTTT
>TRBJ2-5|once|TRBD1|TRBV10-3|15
CAISDGRTGQETQYF
TGTGCCATCAGTGACGGGCGGACAGGGCAAGAGACCCAGTACTTC
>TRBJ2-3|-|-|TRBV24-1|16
CATSDTARPGGDTQYF
TGTGCCACCAGTGATACCGCCCGCCCCGGAGGAGATACGCAGTATTTT
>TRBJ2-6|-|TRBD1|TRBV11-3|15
CASSSGTGGANVLTF
TGTGCCAGCAGCTCCGGGACAGGGGGGGCCAACGTCCTGACTTTC
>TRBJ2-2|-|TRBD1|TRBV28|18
CASSEWGTVRALTGELFF
TGTGCCAGCAGCGAATGGGGGACAGTGAGGGCGCTCACCGGGGAGCTGTTTTTT
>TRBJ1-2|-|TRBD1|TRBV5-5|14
CASSRTGGEYGYTF
TGTGCCAGCAGCCGAACAGGGGGCGAGTATGGCTACACCTTC
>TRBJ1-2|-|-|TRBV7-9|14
CASSSGQGGYGYTF
TGTGCCAGCAGCTCAGGGCAGGGAGGCTATGGCTACACCTTC
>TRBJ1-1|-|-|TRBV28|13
CASSIQGGTEAFF
TGTGCCAGCAGCATCCAGGGTGGCACTGAAGCTTTCTTT
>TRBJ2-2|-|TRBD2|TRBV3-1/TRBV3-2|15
CASRVTSGRAGELFF
TGTGCCAGCAGGGTCACTAGCGGGCGGGCCGGGGAGCTGTTTTTT
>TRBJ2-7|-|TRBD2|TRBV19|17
CASSSGGLAGGRIEQYF
TGTGCCAGTAGTTCTGGCGGACTAGCGGGAGGGAGAATCGAGCAGTACTTC
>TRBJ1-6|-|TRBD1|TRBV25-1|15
CASSLQGTGGSPLHF
TGTGCCAGCAGCCTCCAAGGGACAGGGGGATCACCCCTCCACTTT
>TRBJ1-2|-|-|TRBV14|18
CASSQDIRGRETNYGYTF
TGTGCCAGCAGCCAAGATATCAGGGGCAGGGAGACTAACTATGGCTACACCTTC
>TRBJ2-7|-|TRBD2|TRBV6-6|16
CASSYSGGPSSFEQYF
TGTGCCAGCAGTTATTCGGGAGGGCCTTCCTCCTTCGAGCAGTACTTC
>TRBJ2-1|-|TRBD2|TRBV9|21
CASSPGTSGGPALSSYNEQFF
TGTGCCAGCAGCCCAGGGACTAGCGGGGGGCCTGCTTTGAGCTCCTACAATGAGCAGTTCTTC
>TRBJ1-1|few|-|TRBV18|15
CASSPRYDTNTEAFF
TGTGCCAGCTCACCACGCTATGACACGAACACTGAAGCTTTCTTT
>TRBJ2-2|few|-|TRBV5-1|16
CASSFSTGQNTGELFF
TGCGCCAGCAGCTTCTCGACAGGCCAGAACACCGGGGAGCTGTTTTTT
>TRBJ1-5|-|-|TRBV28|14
CASRRGGPSQPQHF
TGTGCCAGCAGGCGAGGGGGTCCCAGTCAGCCCCAGCATTTT
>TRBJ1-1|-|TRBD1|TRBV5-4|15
CASSRDRGPNTEAFF
TGTGCCAGCAGCCGGGACAGGGGCCCTAACACTGAAGCTTTCTTT
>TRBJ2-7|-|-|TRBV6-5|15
CASSYFLGSDDEQYF
TGTGCCAGCAGTTACTTTCTCGGGAGTGACGACGAGCAGTACTTC
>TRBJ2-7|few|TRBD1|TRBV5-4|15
CASSSSGTGDYEQYF
TGTGCCAGCAGCAGTTCCGGGACAGGGGATTACGAGCAGTACTTC
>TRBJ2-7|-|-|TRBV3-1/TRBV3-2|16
CASSSARQGLAGEQYF
TGTGCCAGCAGTTCCGCTCGACAGGGCCTCGCGGGGGAGCAGTACTTC
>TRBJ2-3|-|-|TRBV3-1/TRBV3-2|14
CASSPLIRTDTQYF
TGTGCCAGCAGCCCACTCATTCGCACAGATACGCAGTATTTT
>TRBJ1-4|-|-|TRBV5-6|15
CASRMWGGFNEKLFF
TGTGCCAGCAGAATGTGGGGAGGGTTCAATGAAAAACTGTTTTTT
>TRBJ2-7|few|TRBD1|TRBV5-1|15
CASSLLGTGAYEQYF
TGCGCCAGCAGCTTACTGGGGACAGGGGCCTACGAGCAGTACTTC
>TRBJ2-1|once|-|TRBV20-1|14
CSASLRGTYNEQFF
TGCAGTGCTAGTCTGCGGGGCACTTACAATGAGCAGTTCTTC
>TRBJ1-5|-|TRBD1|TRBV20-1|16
CSASDTGTGGSQPQHF
TGCAGTGCTAGTGACACCGGGACAGGGGGTTCTCAGCCCCAGCATTTT
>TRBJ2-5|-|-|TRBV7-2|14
CASSRGQFQETQYF
TGTGCCAGCAGCCGTGGACAGTTTCAAGAGACCCAGTACTTC
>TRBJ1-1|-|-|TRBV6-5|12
CASRTGKIEAFF
TGTGCCAGCAGAACAGGGAAGATCGAAGCTTTCTTT
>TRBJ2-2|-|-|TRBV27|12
CASSRGNGELFF
TGTGCCAGCAGTCGGGGGAACGGGGAGCTGTTTTTT
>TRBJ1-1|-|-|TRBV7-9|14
CASSLVQVNTEAFF
TGTGCCAGCAGCTTAGTACAGGTGAACACTGAAGCTTTCTTT
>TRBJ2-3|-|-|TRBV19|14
CASSQLADTDTQYF
TGTGCCAGTAGCCAACTAGCAGACACAGATACGCAGTATTTT
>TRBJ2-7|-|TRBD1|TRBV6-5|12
CASSNRGGEQYF
TGTGCCAGCAGTAACAGGGGCGGCGAGCAGTACTTC
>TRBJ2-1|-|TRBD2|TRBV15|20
CATSRERLADSAGSYNEQFF
TGTGCCACCAGCAGAGAGAGGCTAGCGGATTCGGCAGGTTCCTACAATGAGCAGTTCTTC
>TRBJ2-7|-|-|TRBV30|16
CAWRGLGGGAVYEQYF
TGTGCCTGGAGAGGTTTAGGAGGGGGCGCGGTCTACGAGCAGTACTTC
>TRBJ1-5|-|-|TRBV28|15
CASSTIQGRNQPQHF
TGTGCCAGCAGTACAATACAGGGTCGCAATCAGCCCCAGCATTTT
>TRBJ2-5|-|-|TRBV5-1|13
CASSLPGGETQYF
TGCGCCAGCAGCTTGCCCGGCGGAGAGACCCAGTACTTC
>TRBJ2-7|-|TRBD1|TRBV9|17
CASSTGTGAIKDYEQYF
TGTGCCAGCAGCACCGGGACAGGGGCTATCAAAGACTACGAGCAGTACTTC
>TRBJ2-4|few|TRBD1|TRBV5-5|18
CASSLVLRDRVVENIQYF
TGTGCCAGCAGCTTGGTGCTCCGGGACAGGGTTGTAGAAAACATTCAGTACTTC